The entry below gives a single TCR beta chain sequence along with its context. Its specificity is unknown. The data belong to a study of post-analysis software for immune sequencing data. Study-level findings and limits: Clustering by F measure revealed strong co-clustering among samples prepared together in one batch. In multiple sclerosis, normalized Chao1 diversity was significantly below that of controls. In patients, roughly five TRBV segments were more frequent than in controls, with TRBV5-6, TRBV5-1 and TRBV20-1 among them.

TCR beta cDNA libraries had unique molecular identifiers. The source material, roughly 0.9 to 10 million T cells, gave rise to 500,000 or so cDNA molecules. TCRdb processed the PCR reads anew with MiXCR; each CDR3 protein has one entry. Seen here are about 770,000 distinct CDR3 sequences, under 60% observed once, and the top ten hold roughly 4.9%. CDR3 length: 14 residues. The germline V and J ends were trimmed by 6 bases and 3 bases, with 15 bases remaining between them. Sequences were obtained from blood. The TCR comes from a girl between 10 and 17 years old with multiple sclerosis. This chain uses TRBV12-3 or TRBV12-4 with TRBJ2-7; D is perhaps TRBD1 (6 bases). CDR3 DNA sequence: TGTGCCAGCAGACACGACGGACAGAGCTACGAGCAGTACTTC. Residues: CASRHDGQSYEQYF.